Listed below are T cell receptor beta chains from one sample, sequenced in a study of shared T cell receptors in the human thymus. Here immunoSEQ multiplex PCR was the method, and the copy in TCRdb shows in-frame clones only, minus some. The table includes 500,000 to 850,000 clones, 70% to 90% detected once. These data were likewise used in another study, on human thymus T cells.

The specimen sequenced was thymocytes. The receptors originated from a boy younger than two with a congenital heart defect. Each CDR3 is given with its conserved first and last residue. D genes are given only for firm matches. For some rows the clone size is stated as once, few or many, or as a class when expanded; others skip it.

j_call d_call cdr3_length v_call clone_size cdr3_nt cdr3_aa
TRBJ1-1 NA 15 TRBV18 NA TGTGCCAGCTCACCAATTTGGTCCGGTGTCACTGAAGCTTTCTTT CASSPIWSGVTEAFF
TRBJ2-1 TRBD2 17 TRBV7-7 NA TGTGCTAGCAGCCCCTGGGATCGGGGGGTCCGACACAATGAGCAGTTCTTC CASSPWDRGVRHNEQFF
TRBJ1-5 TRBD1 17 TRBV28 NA TGTGCCAGCAGTTTATGCATCCGACAGGGAGAGAATCAGCCCCAGCATTTT CASSLCIRQGENQPQHF
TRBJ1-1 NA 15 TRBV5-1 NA TGCGCCAGCAGCTTTCGCCTCGGAGGAAGACCTGAAGCTTTCTTT CASSFRLGGRPEAFF
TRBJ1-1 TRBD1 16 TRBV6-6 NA TGTGCCAGCAGTTACCCTGACAGGGGGAGGTACACTGAAGCTTTCTTT CASSYPDRGRYTEAFF
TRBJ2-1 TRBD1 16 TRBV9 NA TGTGCCAGCAGCTCCGAGGCTAGGGGGCCCTACAATGAGCAGTTCTTC CASSSEARGPYNEQFF
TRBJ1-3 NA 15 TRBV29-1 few TGCAGCGTTGAGTGCCCCTTGAGCTCTGGAAACACCATATATTTT CSVECPLSSGNTIYF
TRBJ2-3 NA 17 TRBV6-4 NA TGTGCCAGCAGTGACTCATGTCCGGGGGTCGGCACAGATACGCAGTATTTT CASSDSCPGVGTDTQYF
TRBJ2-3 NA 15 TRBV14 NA TGTGCCAGCAGCCAAGTGTCGGGAGGCACAGATACGCAGTATTTT CASSQVSGGTDTQYF
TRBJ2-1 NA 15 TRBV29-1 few TGCAGCGACTATAAGACACGGGGGATCTACAATGAGCAGTTCTTC CSDYKTRGIYNEQFF
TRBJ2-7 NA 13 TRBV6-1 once TGTGCCAGCAGACGTACAGAGTCCTACGAGCAGTACTTC CASRRTESYEQYF
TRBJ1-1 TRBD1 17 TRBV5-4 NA TGTGCCAGCAGCTTGGGGGACAGGGGCGACATGAACACTGAAGCTTTCTTT CASSLGDRGDMNTEAFF
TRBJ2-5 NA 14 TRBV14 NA TGTGCCAGCAGCCAATGGGAGGGGGAAGAGACCCAGTACTTC CASSQWEGEETQYF
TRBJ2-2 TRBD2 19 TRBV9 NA TGTGCCAGCAGCGGGGGACTAGCGGGGGACAACGCGAACACCGGGGAGCTGTTTTTT CASSGGLAGDNANTGELFF
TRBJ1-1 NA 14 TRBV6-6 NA TGTGCCAGCAGTTACTTTGAGGGGGACACTGAAGCTTTCTTT CASSYFEGDTEAFF
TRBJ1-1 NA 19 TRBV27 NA TGTGCCAGCAGTCTTTCCCTATGGCCTTTACGGGCAAGGGGCACTGAAGCTTTCTTT CASSLSLWPLRARGTEAFF
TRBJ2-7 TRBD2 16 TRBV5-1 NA TGCGCCAGCAGCTTTTGTAGCGGGAGGGAGTCCTACGAGCAGTACTTC CASSFCSGRESYEQYF
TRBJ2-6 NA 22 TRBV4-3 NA TGCGCCAGCAGCCAAGATTGGGGGACACAGGAGAGGGGTGCTGGTGGGGCCAACGTCCTGACTTTC CASSQDWGTQERGAGGANVLTF
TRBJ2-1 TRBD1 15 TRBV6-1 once TGTGCCAGCAGTGACACAGGGGCGGTCTACAATGAGCAGTTCTTC CASSDTGAVYNEQFF
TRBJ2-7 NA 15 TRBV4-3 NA TGCGCCAGCAGCCAGACCGGAGCGGGCCTCCTTGGGCAGTACTTC CASSQTGAGLLGQYF
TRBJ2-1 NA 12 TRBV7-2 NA TGTGCCAGCAGCCTCCGTCTCAATGAGCAGTTCTTC CASSLRLNEQFF
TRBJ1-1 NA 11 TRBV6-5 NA TGTGCCAGCAGGAGGGCCAGACAAGCTTTCTTT CASRRARQAFF
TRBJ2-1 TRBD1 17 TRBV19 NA TGTGCCAGTAGTATACGCTCGGGGACAGGGGTCTACAATGAGCAGTTCTTC CASSIRSGTGVYNEQFF
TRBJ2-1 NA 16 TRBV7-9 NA TGTGCCAGCAGCTTCATTAGACTACCACGGATCAATGAGCAGTTCTTC CASSFIRLPRINEQFF
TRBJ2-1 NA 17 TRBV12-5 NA TGTGCTAGTGGTTTGTTTTCCCAGGGGGAGGTCAACAATGAGCAGTTCTTC CASGLFSQGEVNNEQFF
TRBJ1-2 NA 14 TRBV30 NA TGTGCCTGGAAATTTCGGGGGGATCACTATGGCTACACCTTC CAWKFRGDHYGYTF
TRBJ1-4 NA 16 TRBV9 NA TGTGCCAGCAGCGAGGGGGACGTATCTGAAGGTGAAAAACTGTTTTTT CASSEGDVSEGEKLFF
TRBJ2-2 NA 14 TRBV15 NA TGTGCCACCAATCACGACTCGAACACCGGGGAGCTGTTTTTT CATNHDSNTGELFF
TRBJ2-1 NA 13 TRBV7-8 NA TGTGCCAGCAGCCCAACCAGGGCCAATGAGCAGTTCTTC CASSPTRANEQFF
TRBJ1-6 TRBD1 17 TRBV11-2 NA TGTGCCAGCAGCAGGGACAGGTGGGACTCCTATAATTCACCCCTCCACTTT CASSRDRWDSYNSPLHF
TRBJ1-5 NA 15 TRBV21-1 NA TGTGCCAGCAGCAAAGCGGAGCAAGACAATCAGCCCCAGCATTTT CASSKAEQDNQPQHF
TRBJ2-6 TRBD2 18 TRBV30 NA TGTGCCTGGAGTACCGAACCACGGGGGGGAGGAGGGGCCAACGTCCTGACTTTC CAWSTEPRGGGGANVLTF
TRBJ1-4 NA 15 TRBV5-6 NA TGTGCCAGCAGCTTGCGCGGGGCAACTAATGAAAAACTGTTTTTT CASSLRGATNEKLFF
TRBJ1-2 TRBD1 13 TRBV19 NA TGTGCCAGAAGGACAGGGGGCTGGGATGGCTACACCTTC CARRTGGWDGYTF
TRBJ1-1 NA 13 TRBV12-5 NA TGTGCTAGTGGTCTAGCAGAGAACACTGAAGCTTTCTTT CASGLAENTEAFF
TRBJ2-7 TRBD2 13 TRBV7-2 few TGTGCCAGCAGCTCTAGCGGGGGGAGGGAGCAGTACTTC CASSSSGGREQYF